This T cell receptor (beta chain) was obtained from a study of blood T cell repertoires in COVID-19. The CDR3 runs to 14 residues. Trimming cost V 6 bases and J 4 bases, with 15 bases left between them. Germline V gene data show CDR1 as MNHEY and CDR2 as SVGAGI. The method was immunoSEQ multiplex PCR; TCRdb's version includes in-frame clones alone and lacks a portion of them. The table records 95,000 to 150,000 clones, around 89% of them present only once. The sequencing sample was made of peripheral blood. The receptor was isolated from a woman in her sixties with COVID-19, enrolled during active disease. The V and J genes are TRBV6-5 and TRBJ2-5; the D gene is possibly TRBD2 (5 bases). CDR3 region: CASSPDFGGETQYF. DNA for the CDR3: TGTGCCAGCAGCCCGGATTTCGGAGGAGAGACCCAGTACTTC.